These 30 T cell receptor beta chains share one sample of origin, sequenced in a study of cytomegalovirus exposure and HLA in healthy donors. 13 Jbeta primers and 60 Vbeta primers were used for the PCR. Assay used: immunoSEQ multiplex PCR; TCRdb lists only in-frame clones, some missing. This table holds some 76,000 clones, around 65% found once. The sequenced sample consisted of PBMCs. These receptors were obtained from a man aged 55 to 70 in good health and CMV-seropositive.

The chain recombines TRBV27 with TRBJ1-1; 9 bases are shared with TRBD1. The CDR3 has 15 amino acids. Germline CDR1 reads MNHEY; CDR2 reads SMNVEV (reference sequence). Germline trimming cut 3 bases from V and 7 bases from J; bases unmatched to any gene: 9. The CDR3 protein is CASSFYRGRAGEAFF. The CDR3 DNA reads TGTGCCAGCAGTTTCTACAGGGGGCGAGCCGGTGAAGCTTTCTTT.

This chain joins TRBV5-1 and TRBJ1-2, with no clear D. The ends were cut back, 2 bases at V and 4 bases at J, with 12 bases in the middle. The CDR3 totals 14 residues. The germline CDR1 and CDR2 sequences are SGHRS and YFSETQ. The CDR3 reads CASSLEVYGYGYTF. CDR3 coding DNA: TGCGCCAGCAGCTTAGAGGTTTACGGCTATGGCTACACCTTC.

The chain links TRBV5-1 to TRBJ1-2; D is unclear. This CDR3 spans 14 amino acids. Per germline, CDR1 SGHRS and CDR2 YFSETQ. Trimming stripped 0 bases from V and 5 bases from J, with 11 bases between. The DNA of the CDR3 is TGCGCCAGCAGCTTGGCGCGGTCAGAATATGGCTACACCTTC. This encodes CASSLARSEYGYTF.

The rearrangement uses TRBV5-4 and TRBJ2-3, with unresolved D. The CDR3 has 14 residues. CDR1 is SGHNT and CDR2 is YYREEE in the germline V gene (reference sequence). V lost 1 base to trimming and J lost 2 bases, with 8 bases between them. CDR3 in amino acids: CASSLSSYTDTQYF. The CDR3 DNA is TGTGCCAGCAGCTTGTCGAGTTACACAGATACGCAGTATTTT.

In this sample, this clone turned up a few times. The CDR3: CASSQEPPGQGYEQYF. The CDR3 DNA reads as TGCGCCAGCAGCCAAGAACCCCCGGGACAGGGGTACGAGCAGTACTTC. The rearrangement joins TRBV4-3 to TRBJ2-7, with TRBD1 matching 10 bases. The CDR3 is made up of 16 amino acids. The V segment lost 0 bases and the J segment 4 bases; nucleotides outside the gene matches: 6. CDR1 is LGHNA and CDR2 is YSLEER in the germline V gene.

This clone has a handful of counts. The rearrangement uses TRBV5-1 and TRBJ2-7; weak D call: TRBD2 (6 bases). V dropped 4 bases and J dropped 3 bases, with 11 bases sitting between them. Germline-derived CDR1 and CDR2 are SGHRS and YFSETQ. The CDR3 is 13 residues long. Here the CDR3 reads CASSQGLIYEQYF. In DNA, the CDR3 is TGCGCCAGCAGCCAAGGACTAATCTACGAGCAGTACTTC.

The chain carries TRBV15 and TRBJ1-2; D is unclear. The ends were cut back, 0 bases at V and 4 bases at J, with 6 bases in the middle. The length of the CDR3 is 13 residues. Germline V gene data show CDR1 as LNHNV and CDR2 as YYDKDF (reference sequence). Here the CDR3 DNA reads TGTGCCACCAGCAGAGAGGCAGGCTATGGCTACACCTTC. It translates to CATSREAGYGYTF.

V gene TRBV12-5 combines with J gene TRBJ2-1; 11 bases are shared with TRBD2. Germline V gives CDR1 LGHNT, CDR2 FRNRAP. With 6 bases clipped from V and 3 bases from J, the junction kept 7 bases outside the gene matches. This CDR3 spans 16 amino acids. Here the CDR3 DNA reads TGTGCTAGTGGCAGAGGACTAGCGGGCGACTACAATGAGCAGTTCTTC. Translated, it gives CASGRGLAGDYNEQFF.

This chain uses TRBV18 with TRBJ2-7; possible D gene TRBD1, 6 bases. The CDR3 runs 14 residues. Germline V gene sequence: CDR1 KGHSH, CDR2 LQKENI. Trimming removed 5 bases from V and 0 bases from J, with 11 bases in between. CDR3 nucleotide sequence: TGTGCCAGCTCAGTGACAGGTCCCTCCTACGAGCAGTACTTC. Its protein product is CASSVTGPSYEQYF. Drawing the rest from reference TRBV18 and TRBJ2-7, the complete variable domain is NAGVMQNPRHLVRRRGQEARLRCSPMKGHSHVYWYRQLPEEGLKFMVYLQKENIIDESGMPKERFSAEFPKEGPSILRIQQVVRGDSAAYFCASSVTGPSYEQYFGPGTRLTVT.

This chain connects TRBV4-3 to TRBJ2-7; D not resolved. The germline gives CDR1 LGHNA, CDR2 YSLEER. The CDR3 has 13 residues. The germline V and J ends were trimmed by 0 bases and 4 bases, with 7 bases remaining between them. CDR3 DNA sequence: TGCGCCAGCAGCCAAGAGAGTTCTTACGAGCAGTACTTC. It yields the protein CASSQESSYEQYF.

J is TRBJ2-7 and V is TRBV7-2; 9 bases match TRBD1. CDR3 length: 15 residues. Per germline, CDR1 SGHTA and CDR2 FQGNSA. The junction had 7 bases not matched to a gene; V was cut back by 3 bases and J by 4 bases. The CDR3 loop is CASSFPPGQGYEQYF. The CDR3 region has the DNA TGTGCCAGCAGCTTCCCCCCGGGACAGGGATACGAGCAGTACTTC.

The chain links TRBV30 to TRBJ2-3; 13 bases map to TRBD2. V lost 2 bases and J lost 4; bases outside the gene matches: 3. The V gene's germline CDR1 is GTSNPN and CDR2 SVGIG (reference sequence). The CDR3 covers 15 residues. Written as DNA, the CDR3 is TGTGCCTGGAGTCTCGGACTAGCGGGGGCAGATACGCAGTATTTT. Translation gives CAWSLGLAGADTQYF.

V and J are TRBV10-1 and TRBJ1-2, with TRBD1 as a possible D gene (5 bases). V was cut by 5 bases and J by 6 bases, with 16 bases left in between. From germline, CDR1 is WNHNN and CDR2 SYGVQD (reference sequence). The CDR3 runs 14 residues. The CDR3 sequence is CASSPGTEGHGYTF. The CDR3 nucleotides are TGCGCCAGCAGTCCCGGGACGGAGGGCCATGGCTACACCTTC.

This sequence joins TRBV7-9 and TRBJ2-1, with TRBD2 as a possible D gene (6 bases). Germline V gene lookup returns CDR1 SEHNR and CDR2 FQNEAQ (reference sequence). The germline V and J ends were trimmed by 0 bases and 8 bases, with 11 bases remaining between them. The CDR3 totals 14 residues. The CDR3 sequence: CASSLAGGMDEQFF. The CDR3 coding sequence is TGTGCCAGCAGCTTAGCGGGCGGGATGGATGAGCAGTTCTTC. Variable domain in full (rest from reference TRBV7-9 and TRBJ2-1): DTGVSQNPRHKITKRGQNVTFRCDPISEHNRLYWYRQTLGQGPEFLTYFQNEAQLEKSRLLSDRFSAERPKGSFSTLEIQRTEQGDSAMYLCASSLAGGMDEQFFGPGTRLTVL.

This chain connects TRBV6-6 to TRBJ1-4; TRBD1 matches at 10 bases. Trimming took 2 bases from V and 7 from J; bases not matched to a gene: 4. Germline CDR1 MNHNY, CDR2 SVGAGI (reference sequence). The CDR3 consists of 15 residues. The CDR3 protein is CASSYTGQGGEKLFF. CDR3 coding DNA: TGTGCCAGCAGTTACACTGGACAGGGGGGTGAAAAACTGTTTTTT.

The chain joins TRBV12-5 to TRBJ1-2, with 7 bases that match TRBD1. Trimming removed 2 bases from V and 4 bases from J; junction bases left unmatched: 1. The germline CDR1 and CDR2 sequences are LGHNT and FRNRAP. CDR3 length equals 13 residues. DNA for the CDR3: TGTGCTAGTGGTTTGTGGGACAGCTATGGCTACACCTTC. It translates to CASGLWDSYGYTF.

This chain links TRBV5-8 with TRBJ1-2; no clear D gene. The CDR3 is 13 residues long. Trimming cost V 2 bases and J 5 bases, with 10 bases left between them. Germline V gene data show CDR1 as SGHTS and CDR2 as YDEGEE. The CDR3 coding sequence is TGTGCCAGCAGCTTTGGAGGCCAGTATGGCTACACCTTC. Translating it yields CASSFGGQYGYTF.

The chain is built from TRBV28 and TRBJ2-6; D gene unclear. The CDR3 loop spans 16 amino acids. Germline CDR1 reads MDHEN; CDR2 reads SYDVKM. V was shortened by 5 bases and J by 0 bases, with 11 bases between the two germline ends. The CDR3 sequence: CASSPSSSSGANVLTF. The CDR3, as DNA: TGTGCCAGCAGTCCCTCAAGTAGCTCTGGGGCCAACGTCCTGACTTTC.

A word on this clone: One end of the junction fails to match germline, which may point to a read error. This chain links TRBV7-6 with TRBJ2-7, with D possibly matching TRBD2 (6 bases). The germline CDR1 and CDR2 sequences are SGHVS and FNYEAQ. This CDR3 is 16 amino acids long. CDR3 loop: CASSLGGGDGHYGQYF. In DNA form, the CDR3 reads TGTGCCAGCAGCTTAGGTGGAGGGGACGGCCACTACGGGCAGTACTTC. The whole variable domain, filled in from reference TRBV7-6 and TRBJ2-7, reads GAGVSQSPRYKVTKRGQDVALRCDPISGHVSLYWYRQALGQGPEFLTYFNYEAQQDKSGLPNDRFSAERPEGSISTLTIQRTEQRDSAMYRCASSLGGGDGHYGQYFGPGTRLTVT.

The chain carries TRBV6-5 and TRBJ2-7, with TRBD1 matching 9 bases. With V trimmed by 6 bases and J by 5 bases, 8 bases remained unmatched. The CDR3 is 14 amino acids. Germline assignment: CDR1 MNHEY and CDR2 SVGAGI. CDR3 DNA sequence: TGTGCCAGCAGCCCCGGGACAGGGTCCCACGAGCAGTACTTC. This encodes CASSPGTGSHEQYF.

The chain couples TRBV5-4 to TRBJ2-7, with 12 bases fitting TRBD2. The CDR3 loop spans 14 amino acids. Germline V gives CDR1 SGHNT, CDR2 YYREEE (reference sequence). J was trimmed by 6 bases and V by 2 bases; bases with no gene match: 3. The CDR3, as DNA: TGTGCCAGCAGCTTTTCTAGCGGGAGGGCCGAGCAGTACTTC. The encoded protein is CASSFSSGRAEQYF.

The V gene is TRBV10-2, the J gene TRBJ1-4, with TRBD1 as a possible D gene (5 bases). The CDR3 has 15 amino acids. Trimming left V 4 bases short and J 0 bases short, with 9 bases between. Germline values: CDR1 WSHSY, CDR2 SAAADI. The CDR3 DNA is TGCGCCAGCAGTGTTGGGGCGACAACTAATGAAAAACTGTTTTTT. This gives the protein CASSVGATTNEKLFF.

The table lists this clone with a few counts. V gene TRBV12-5 combines with J gene TRBJ2-3; D is possibly TRBD2 (5 bases). V was clipped by 7 bases and J by 1 base, with 9 bases between them. CDR3 length equals 13 residues. The V gene's germline CDR1 is LGHNT and CDR2 FRNRAP. The CDR3 is CASVPAGTDTQYF. CDR3 nucleotides: TGTGCTAGTGTCCCAGCGGGCACAGATACGCAGTATTTT.

The rearrangement joins TRBV6-5 to TRBJ2-1; 10 bases are a match to TRBD2. V lost 2 bases to trimming and J lost 10 bases; unmatched junction nucleotides: 11. The CDR3 contains 16 residues. The V gene's germline CDR1 is MNHEY and CDR2 SVGAGI. The CDR3 reads CASSYGSGRLQTEQFF. In DNA, the CDR3 is TGTGCCAGCAGTTACGGTAGCGGGAGGCTTCAAACGGAGCAGTTCTTC.

This clone was seen once. The V and J genes are TRBV29-1 and TRBJ1-4; D remains unclear. The V and J ends lost 6 bases and 4 bases respectively, with 9 bases between them. Per germline, CDR1 SQVTM and CDR2 ANQGSEA. There are 12 residues in the CDR3. CDR3 sequence reads: CSVGAFNEKLFF. The DNA for the CDR3 is TGCAGCGTCGGAGCATTTAATGAAAAACTGTTTTTT. The variable domain in full, with the rest retrieved from reference TRBV29-1 and TRBJ1-4, is SAVISQKPSRDICQRGTSLTIQCQVDSQVTMMFWYRQQPGQSLTLIATANQGSEATYESGFVIDKFPISRPNLTFSTLTVSNMSPEDSSIYLCSVGAFNEKLFFGSGTQLSVL.

The V call is TRBV4-3, the J call TRBJ1-1, with 8 bases fitting TRBD1. The CDR3 length is 16 residues. Germline CDR1 is LGHNA and CDR2 is YSLEER. V lost 0 bases, J lost 0 bases, and 3 bases stayed unmatched. CDR3 in amino acids: CASSQEEGQVNTEAFF. The CDR3 bases are TGCGCCAGCAGCCAAGAGGAGGGACAGGTGAACACTGAAGCTTTCTTT.

This clone occurred a few times. The V and J genes are TRBV6-1 and TRBJ1-3; D is perhaps TRBD1 (5 bases). The germline V gene encodes CDR1 MNHNS and CDR2 SASEGT. V gave up 1 base and J gave up 0 bases, with 7 bases separating them. CDR3 length: 15 residues. In nucleotides, the CDR3 is TGTGCCAGCAGTGAAGACAGGCTCTCTGGAAACACCATATATTTT. It specifies CASSEDRLSGNTIYF.

This clone was recorded once. The DNA of the CDR3 is TGCGCCAGCAGCCAAGCGGAGGGGGCCTCTGGAAACACCATATATTTT. As protein: CASSQAEGASGNTIYF. The genes are TRBV4-1 and TRBJ1-3, with 7 nucleotides matching TRBD1. Unmatched junction bases numbered 3, after V lost 1 base and J lost 0 bases. CDR1 and CDR2 from the germline V gene are MGHRA and YSYEKL. The CDR3 is 16 residues long.

This clone showed up just a few times. The CDR3 loop reads CASSSGQRRTEAFF. Written as DNA, the CDR3 is TGTGCCAGCTCATCGGGACAGCGGCGGACTGAAGCTTTCTTT. The J gene is TRBJ1-1, the V gene TRBV18; 7 bases match TRBD1. Germline V gene sequence: CDR1 KGHSH, CDR2 LQKENI. CDR3 size: 14 residues. Trimming at V came to 5 bases and at J to 5 bases, leaving 8 bases not matched to a gene. Full variable domain (outside the CDR3, taken from reference TRBV18 and TRBJ1-1): NAGVMQNPRHLVRRRGQEARLRCSPMKGHSHVYWYRQLPEEGLKFMVYLQKENIIDESGMPKERFSAEFPKEGPSILRIQQVVRGDSAAYFCASSSGQRRTEAFFGQGTRLTVV.

V usage is TRBV6-5 and J usage is TRBJ1-2, with D unclear. In germline, CDR1 is MNHEY, CDR2 SVGAGI. There are 14 residues in the CDR3. The V gene lost 2 bases and the J gene lost 4 bases, with 11 bases spanning the gap. The CDR3 bases are TGTGCCAGCAGTTACGGCCCAAGATCCTATGGCTACACCTTC. It specifies CASSYGPRSYGYTF.